The 23 T cell receptor beta chains given below trace back to one sample, sequenced in a study of post-analysis software for immune sequencing data. General study results and limits: TRBV segments more frequent in patients than in controls numbered five and included TRBV5-6, TRBV5-1 and TRBV20-1.

Unique molecular identifiers had been added to the TCR beta cDNA libraries. TCRdb used MiXCR to reprocess the PCR reads, holding one entry per CDR3 protein. The top ten clones hold roughly 4.9% of a sample with about 770,000 distinct CDR3 sequences, 35% to 55% of them seen once. For these receptors, no antigen is known. The source material was blood. The receptors shown here come from a girl aged 10 to 17 with multiple sclerosis.

The chain recombines TRBV10-3 with TRBJ1-5; 7 bases are shared with TRBD1. The germline gives CDR1 ENHRY, CDR2 SYGVKD. V lost 8 bases to trimming and J lost 5 bases; unmatched junction nucleotides: 6. This CDR3 comprises 13 residues. This CDR3 is CAISLTGDQPQHF. As DNA, the CDR3 is TGTGCCATCTCCCTTACAGGGGATCAGCCCCAGCATTTT.

The V call is TRBV5-5, the J call TRBJ2-5, with 10 positions matching TRBD1. Germline CDR1 and CDR2: SGHKS and YYEKEE (reference sequence). The V segment lost 0 bases and the J segment 3 bases; nucleotides outside the gene matches: 8. The CDR3 extends over 17 amino acids. The CDR3 DNA sequence: TGTGCCAGCAGCTTGGGGTGGGGGACAGGGGCGGAAGAGACCCAGTACTTC. Encoded protein: CASSLGWGTGAEETQYF.

The chain is built from TRBV7-9 and TRBJ2-3; no reliable D call. The CDR3 has 18 residues. Per the germline V gene, CDR1 is SEHNR and CDR2 is FQNEAQ (reference sequence). Trimming cost V 5 bases and J 3 bases, with 24 bases left between them. CDR3 in DNA: TGTGCCAGCAGCGCCCGATTTGGGTCCAAAAGAAGAACAGATACGCAGTATTTT. The encoded protein is CASSARFGSKRRTDTQYF.

This clonotype has only a few counts. This chain connects TRBV7-2 to TRBJ2-1; TRBD1 might be the D (6 bases). This CDR3 has 15 residues. The germline gives CDR1 SGHTA, CDR2 FQGNSA. Deletions cut 0 bases from V and 5 bases from J, with 11 bases between. The CDR3: CASSLARTENNEQFF. The CDR3 DNA sequence: TGTGCCAGCAGCTTAGCCCGGACAGAAAACAATGAGCAGTTCTTC.

The chain combines TRBV4-2 with TRBJ1-1; TRBD1 agrees at 8 bases. V trimming: 3 bases; J trimming: 5 bases; junction bases outside the gene matches: 14. Germline CDR1 reads LGHNA; CDR2 reads YNFKEQ. This CDR3 is 17 amino acids long. In nucleotides, the CDR3 is TGTGCCAGCAGCCATGACCCACCGGGACAGGTATTGACTGAAGCTTTCTTT. Protein sequence: CASSHDPPGQVLTEAFF.

The chain links TRBV20-1 to TRBJ1-5; D is perhaps TRBD1 (5 bases). V lost 6 bases, J lost 8 bases, and 23 bases lay in between. The CDR3 consists of 15 residues. CDR1 is DFQATT, CDR2 SNEGSKA, per germline (reference sequence). This chain's CDR3 is CSAWVPGTWTEPQHF. The CDR3, as DNA: TGCAGTGCGTGGGTTCCGGGGACCTGGACGGAGCCCCAGCATTTT.

This clonotype was picked up a small number of times. The chain uses TRBV7-9 and TRBJ2-7; TRBD1 matches 9 bases. Germline CDR1 reads SEHNR; CDR2 reads FQNEAQ (reference sequence). The CDR3 extends over 18 amino acids. Losses at the gene ends were 5 bases for V and 3 bases for J; bases not matched to a gene: 17. CDR3 DNA: TGTGCCAGCAGCAAGCCCAGGGACAGGGATCACCTCTACTACGAGCAGTACTTC. Protein: CASSKPRDRDHLYYEQYF.

V and J are TRBV7-8 and TRBJ2-1, with D possibly TRBD2 on 5 matching bases. Germline CDR1 and CDR2: SGHVS and FQNEAQ. There are 16 residues in the CDR3. V was clipped by 5 bases and J by 12 bases, with 26 bases between them. CDR3 sequence: CASSAGPGRSSGRQFF. CDR3 nucleotides: TGTGCCAGCAGCGCTGGCCCGGGAAGAAGTTCTGGTAGGCAGTTCTTC.

This chain joins TRBV20-1 and TRBJ1-5, with 9 bases identical to TRBD1. The junction had 10 bases not matched to a gene; V was cut back by 3 bases and J by 7 bases. The CDR3 spans 15 residues. The V gene's germline CDR1 is DFQATT and CDR2 SNEGSKA (reference sequence). DNA for the CDR3: TGCAGTGCTAGCTCCGGGACAGGGTCCCGGCAGCCCCAGCATTTT. Protein: CSASSGTGSRQPQHF.

The CDR3 DNA follows: TGCGCCAGCAGCTTGGGGACCACAGGAACCTACGAGCAGTACTTC. Residues: CASSLGTTGTYEQYF. This chain connects TRBV5-1 to TRBJ2-7; D might be TRBD1 (5 bases). V was shortened by 0 bases and J by 2 bases, with 12 bases between the two germline ends. Germline V gene sequence: CDR1 SGHRS, CDR2 YFSETQ. The CDR3 loop spans 15 amino acids.

The genes are TRBV15 and TRBJ2-1; 7 bases are a match to TRBD2. The CDR3 length is 15 residues. Losses at the gene ends were 5 bases for V and 8 bases for J; bases not matched to a gene: 12. Germline CDR1 is LNHNV and CDR2 is YYDKDF (reference sequence). Here the CDR3 DNA reads TGTGCCACCAGCGGCTTAGCGGGTGGGGAGGATGAGCAGTTCTTC. As protein: CATSGLAGGEDEQFF.

The chain recombines TRBV29-1 with TRBJ2-5; the match to TRBD1 covers 8 bases. Judging by the DNA end, TRBJ2-7 fits better; the J call may be wrong. The length of the CDR3 is 15 residues. Germline V gives CDR1 SQVTM, CDR2 ANQGSEA. CDR3 in amino acids: CSVEDRGQVFREQYF. In DNA, the CDR3 is TGCAGCGTTGAAGATCGGGGACAGGTCTTCCGCGAGCAGTACTTC.

This chain uses TRBV6-5 with TRBJ2-7; 9 bases match TRBD2. Gene TRBJ2-5 matches the end of the DNA better, so the J call may be wrong. Germline V lookup: CDR1 MNHEY, CDR2 SVGAGI. The CDR3 sequence is 15 residues long. CDR3 in DNA: TGTGCCAGCAGCACCAAGGGGCTAGCGGGACAGACCCAGTACTTC. This encodes CASSTKGLAGQTQYF.

The V gene is TRBV7-9, the J gene TRBJ2-3; 10 nucleotides align to TRBD1. Trimming cost V 8 bases and J 2 bases; bases outside gene matches: 7. Germline CDR1 and CDR2: SEHNR and FQNEAQ (reference sequence). The CDR3 is made up of 15 amino acids. The CDR3 spells CASGPGTGVTDTQYF. The CDR3 DNA reads TGTGCCAGCGGCCCCGGGACAGGGGTCACAGATACGCAGTATTTT.

V gene TRBV12-3 or TRBV12-4 combines with J gene TRBJ2-6; D is ambiguous. The CDR3 has 16 residues. The V gene lost 6 bases and the J gene lost 0 bases, with 12 bases spanning the gap. The CDR3 sequence: CASRADGDSGANVLTF. The DNA of the CDR3 is TGTGCCAGCAGGGCGGACGGAGACTCTGGGGCCAACGTCCTGACTTTC.

The chain carries TRBV5-5 and TRBJ2-1; D remains ambiguous. The V gene's germline CDR1 is SGHKS and CDR2 YYEKEE (reference sequence). Trimming removed 0 bases from V and 8 bases from J, with 9 bases in between. The CDR3 spans 13 residues. The CDR3 DNA reads as TGTGCCAGCAGCTTGGACTATTTCGATGAGCAGTTCTTC. Encoded protein: CASSLDYFDEQFF. Looking up the rest from reference TRBV5-5 and TRBJ2-1 gives the full variable domain: DAGVTQSPTHLIKTRGQQVTLRCSPISGHKSVSWYQQVLGQGPQFIFQYYEKEERGRGNFPDRFSARQFPNYSSELNVNALLLGDSALYLCASSLDYFDEQFFGPGTRLTVL.

The rearrangement joins TRBV5-1 to TRBJ2-7, with a tentative D call TRBD1 (5 bases). The CDR3 is made up of 13 amino acids. Germline V gives CDR1 SGHRS, CDR2 YFSETQ. V was clipped by 1 base and J by 6 bases, with 11 bases between them. The CDR3 nucleotides are TGCGCCAGCAGCTTGTCGGTCCAGGGCGAGCAGTACTTC. Translation gives CASSLSVQGEQYF.

The chain has TRBV10-3 and TRBJ2-7, with 7 bases lining up with TRBD2. The V segment lost 3 bases and the J segment 2 bases; nucleotides outside the gene matches: 16. CDR3 length equals 18 residues. CDR1 and CDR2 (germline): ENHRY, SYGVKD. The CDR3 spells CAISEIQLASRIPYEQYF. The CDR3 region has the DNA TGTGCCATCAGTGAAATTCAACTAGCGTCTAGGATACCCTACGAGCAGTACTTC.

The chain recombines TRBV6-6 with TRBJ1-3; 7 bases map to TRBD1. With V trimmed by 0 bases and J by 0 bases, 5 bases remained unmatched. The CDR3 loop spans 17 amino acids. Germline values: CDR1 MNHNY, CDR2 SVGAGI (reference sequence). CDR3 coding DNA: TGTGCCAGCAGTTACTCCGCAGGGACAGCCTCTGGAAACACCATATATTTT. It yields the protein CASSYSAGTASGNTIYF.

The chain links TRBV9 to TRBJ1-3; D gene uncertain. V was trimmed by 4 bases and J by 0 bases, leaving 11 bases between them. Germline V gives CDR1 SGDLS, CDR2 YYNGEE. The CDR3 sequence is 15 residues long. In DNA form, the CDR3 reads TGTGCCAGCAGCCCGTCGGGGAGCTCTGGAAACACCATATATTTT. Amino acids: CASSPSGSSGNTIYF.

The chain is built from TRBV5-1 and TRBJ2-3; D uncertain. With 1 base removed from V and 2 bases from J, the gap between germline ends came to 11 bases. Germline assignment: CDR1 SGHRS and CDR2 YFSETQ. CDR3 length equals 15 residues. As DNA, the CDR3 is TGCGCCAGCAGCTTGAGAGGTGTGACCACAGATACGCAGTATTTT. It is translated as CASSLRGVTTDTQYF.

In the case of this clonotype: Since a much larger clone is just one base distant, this may be a read error. The chain links TRBV12-3 or TRBV12-4 to TRBJ2-3, with D possibly matching TRBD1 (5 bases). The CDR3 is 15 amino acids. The chain's CDR3 is CASSLEGSATGTQYF. The DNA for the CDR3 is TGTGCCAGCAGTTTAGAGGGGTCCGCCACAGGTACGCAGTATTTT.

Points on this clonotype: A much larger clone differs from this one at a single base, so this may be a read error. The CDR3 loop reads CGVRDRGHEQYF. CDR3 nucleotide sequence: TGCGGCGTCCGGGACAGGGGGCACGAGCAGTACTTC. This chain connects TRBV29-1 to TRBJ2-7, with TRBD1 identical over 12 bases. CDR3 length: 12 residues. CDR1 is SQVTM, CDR2 ANQGSEA, per germline.